A single sample is the source of the 18 T cell receptor beta chains below, sequenced in a study of T-cell memory formation after mild COVID-19 (dated by TCRdb to the early 2020s). Libraries were constructed by 5' RACE. Sequencing instrument: Illumina NovaSeq 6000. The public reads were reprocessed in TCRdb via fastp at Q25 and MiXCR, keeping in-frame beta chains. When rows share a CDR3 protein, they turn into one entry using the most common DNA and genes. Counted in this sample were about 100,000 distinct CDR3 sequences; over 8.5% of them appeared once. 40% of the sample belongs to the ten largest clones. Source material: PBMCs or a T cell subset sorted from them (not recorded which). The origin of the receptors is a man aged 18 to 30 who had mild COVID-19 (a few samples of this study predate the infection). The sample titles of this study are shuffled in the database, so cell type and time point are left out; the donor was told from shared clones.

The chain links TRBV5-4 to TRBJ2-7; D is undetermined. Germline-derived CDR1 and CDR2 are SGHNT and YYREEE (reference sequence). The CDR3 loop spans 15 amino acids. Trimming removed 2 bases at V and 1 base at J, with 13 bases between. The CDR3: CASSFGNHPSYEQYF. The CDR3 DNA follows: TGTGCCAGCAGCTTTGGGAACCATCCTTCCTACGAGCAGTACTTC.

This clonotype was seen more than once but under ten times. The chain employs TRBV6-2 or TRBV6-3 and TRBJ2-1; D perhaps matches TRBD2 (6 bases). This CDR3 region has 16 residues. V was pared by 2 bases and J by 8 bases, with 19 bases between. Germline V gene sequence: CDR1 MNHEY, CDR2 SVGEGT. Written as DNA, the CDR3 is TGTGCCAGCAGTTACCTTATGCGGGGTTCAGACTATGAGCAGTTCTTC. Amino acids: CASSYLMRGSDYEQFF.

The rearrangement links TRBV7-9 to TRBJ2-6; D uncertain. Germline loops: CDR1 SEHNR, CDR2 FQNEAQ (reference sequence). Trimming cost V 4 bases and J 2 bases, with 18 bases left between them. CDR3 length: 18 residues. CDR3 bases: TGTGCCAGCAGCTCTGCCGGTATGGTGGAGCCTGGGGCCAACGTCCTGACTTTC. Protein sequence: CASSSAGMVEPGANVLTF.

The rearrangement joins TRBV2 to TRBJ2-7; no reliable D call. Trimming removed 3 bases from V and 3 bases from J, with 12 bases in between. This CDR3 has 14 amino acids. Looked up from germline, CDR1 is SNHLY and CDR2 is FYNNEI. In nucleotides, the CDR3 is TGTGCCAGCAGTGACGTAAGGTCGGACTACGAGCAGTACGTC. Protein: CASSDVRSDYEQYV.

The rearrangement joins TRBV7-2 to TRBJ2-3; no firm D call. This CDR3 contains 16 residues. The germline V and J ends were trimmed by 8 bases and 1 base, with 19 bases remaining between them. CDR1 and CDR2 from the germline V gene are SGHTA and FQGNSA. CDR3 DNA: TGTGCCAGCTCAAACCCCCAGGTAGCACGCACAGATACGCAGTATTTT. It codes for CASSNPQVARTDTQYF.

In its sample, this clonotype was seen a few times. The rearrangement joins TRBV7-9 to TRBJ1-1, with D tentatively TRBD1 (5 bases). Between the trimmed V and J ends, which lost 6 bases and 8 bases, there was a span of 13 bases. Germline loops: CDR1 SEHNR, CDR2 FQNEAQ (reference sequence). There are 12 residues in the CDR3. CDR3 amino acids: CASRIGDGEAFF. CDR3 in DNA: TGTGCCAGCAGGATAGGGGACGGGGAAGCTTTCTTT.

The chain combines TRBV7-9 with TRBJ2-6; D not certain. Germline-derived CDR1 and CDR2 are SEHNR and FQNEAQ (reference sequence). With 4 bases removed from V and 1 base from J, the gap between germline ends came to 8 bases. CDR3 length: 15 amino acids. In DNA, the CDR3 is TGTGCCAGCAGCTCCTACGAGTCTGGGGCCAACGTCCTGACTTTC. This sequence encodes CASSSYESGANVLTF.

This clonotype has just a few counts. The chain is built from TRBV4-3 and TRBJ1-5; 7 nucleotides align to TRBD1. After removal of 3 bases from V and 0 bases from J, the junction contained 2 bases not matched to a gene. This CDR3 comprises 15 residues. The V gene's germline CDR1 is LGHNA and CDR2 YSLEER. DNA for the CDR3: TGCGCCAGCAGCCAGAGGACAGGTAGCAATCAGCCCCAGCATTTT. Translation: CASSQRTGSNQPQHF.

This clonotype was seen a few times. CDR3 nucleotide sequence: TGTGCCAGCAGTGTGGCTTACAGGGCGCACGAGACCCAGTACTTC. Its translation is CASSVAYRAHETQYF. The rearrangement links TRBV25-1 to TRBJ2-5; D is perhaps TRBD1 (6 bases). This CDR3 is built from 15 residues. V lost 4 bases and J lost 5, with 17 bases in between. CDR1 is MGHDK, CDR2 SYGVNS, per germline.

V usage is TRBV15 and J usage is TRBJ1-5; maybe TRBD1 (5 bases). Germline V gene lookup returns CDR1 LNHNV and CDR2 YYDKDF (reference sequence). Trimming cost V 5 bases and J 4 bases, with 6 bases left between them. The CDR3 is made up of 12 amino acids. The CDR3: CATSGANQPQHF. The CDR3 DNA reads TGTGCCACCAGCGGGGCTAATCAGCCCCAGCATTTT.

The chain employs TRBV6-5 and TRBJ1-2, with D possibly matching TRBD1 (6 bases). Germline V gene data show CDR1 as MNHEY and CDR2 as SVGAGI. Trimming stripped 11 bases from V and 2 bases from J, with 12 bases between. There are 12 residues in the CDR3. Written as DNA, the CDR3 is TGTGCCGCAGGGGACCCAAACTATGGCTACACCTTC. Amino acid sequence: CAAGDPNYGYTF.

In this sample, this clonotype turned up a few times. V is TRBV5-1 and J is TRBJ2-7, with D unresolved. Germline CDR1 SGHRS, CDR2 YFSETQ. This CDR3 has 13 amino acids. Deletions cut 2 bases from V and 3 bases from J, with 9 bases between. The CDR3 protein is CASSLVPRYEQYV. The CDR3, as DNA: TGCGCCAGCAGCTTAGTTCCTCGCTACGAGCAGTACGTC.

The J gene is TRBJ2-1, the V gene TRBV7-2, with D maybe TRBD2 (7 bases). V shed 5 bases and J shed 2 bases, with 13 bases lying between them. This CDR3 is built from 15 residues. CDR1 is SGHTA and CDR2 is FQGNSA in the germline V gene. The chain's CDR3 is CASSPAGAPYNEQFF. Here the CDR3 DNA reads TGTGCCAGCAGCCCCGCGGGGGCCCCCTACAATGAGCAGTTCTTC.

This clonotype was seen more than once but under ten times. The CDR3 here is CASSEMTGGNAEAFF. CDR3 nucleotides: TGTGCCAGCAGCGAAATGACAGGGGGTAACGCTGAAGCTTTCTTT. The chain carries TRBV9 and TRBJ1-1, with 9 nucleotides matching TRBD1. The CDR3 totals 15 residues. With 3 bases clipped from V and 6 bases from J, the junction kept 9 bases outside the gene matches. Germline CDR1 SGDLS, CDR2 YYNGEE.

The chain joins TRBV7-9 to TRBJ2-5, with 10 bases that match TRBD1. CDR1 is SEHNR, CDR2 FQNEAQ, per germline (reference sequence). J gave up 3 bases and V 3 bases, and 4 bases lay outside the gene matches. The CDR3 runs 15 residues. CDR3 residues: CASSFPGTGEETQYF. DNA of the CDR3: TGTGCCAGCAGCTTCCCCGGGACAGGGGAAGAGACCCAGTACTTC.

This clonotype has at least ten counts. The gene calls are TRBV12-3 or TRBV12-4 and TRBJ2-7, with TRBD2 matching 12 bases. The CDR3 loop spans 15 amino acids. Trimming took 2 bases from V and 6 from J; bases not matched to a gene: 5. CDR3 in amino acids: CASSLQTSGGAEQYF. The CDR3 DNA follows: TGTGCCAGCAGTTTACAGACTAGCGGGGGTGCCGAGCAGTACTTC.

This clonotype showed up just a few times. This sequence joins TRBV7-6 and TRBJ2-7; no definite D call. CDR3 length: 15 residues. Germline V gives CDR1 SGHVS, CDR2 FNYEAQ. The germline V and J ends were trimmed by 0 bases and 2 bases, with 11 bases remaining between them. CDR3 coding DNA: TGTGCCAGCAGCTTAGCGTCGGCAGTCGCCTACGAGCAGTACTTC. Translation gives CASSLASAVAYEQYF. The whole variable domain, filled in from reference TRBV7-6 and TRBJ2-7, reads GAGVSQSPRYKVTKRGQDVALRCDPISGHVSLYWYRQALGQGPEFLTYFNYEAQQDKSGLPNDRFSAERPEGSISTLTIQRTEQRDSAMYRCASSLASAVAYEQYFGPGTRLTVT.

The V gene is TRBV25-1, the J gene TRBJ1-5; D gene unclear. This CDR3 region has 14 residues. The V gene's germline CDR1 is MGHDK and CDR2 SYGVNS. The V end was cut by 1 base, the J end by 6 bases, with 10 bases between. CDR3 sequence reads: CASSESRQPQPQHF. The DNA for the CDR3 is TGTGCCAGCAGTGAATCCCGGCAGCCTCAGCCCCAGCATTTT. Drawing the rest from reference TRBV25-1 and TRBJ1-5, the complete variable domain is EADIYQTPRYLVIGTGKKITLECSQTMGHDKMYWYQQDPGMELHLIHYSYGVNSTEKGDLSSESTVSRIRTEHFPLTLESARPSHTSQYLCASSESRQPQPQHFGDGTRLSIL.